Presented here are 23 T cell receptor beta chains from one specimen sequenced in a study of T cells after yellow fever vaccination. TCRdb reprocessed the 5' RACE reads with MiXCR, giving one entry per CDR3 protein. Counted here are some 320,000 distinct CDR3 sequences, approximately 10% occurring once; the ten biggest clones make up approximately 3.5%. The sample consisted of CD4+ T cells sorted from PBMCs, taken 5 days after the yellow fever booster vaccination. These receptors were taken from a young man who received the YFV17D yellow fever vaccine.

The chain employs TRBV7-2 and TRBJ2-2, with TRBD2 identical over 7 bases. CDR1 SGHTA and CDR2 FQGNSA come from the germline V gene. V lost 5 bases to trimming and J lost 1 base; unmatched junction nucleotides: 4. This CDR3 comprises 15 residues. The CDR3 spells CASSRDYQNTGELFF. CDR3 nucleotides: TGTGCCAGCAGCCGGGACTACCAGAACACCGGGGAGCTGTTTTTT.

This rearrangement joins TRBV11-2 to TRBJ2-3; TRBD2 aligns across 14 bases. Looked up from germline, CDR1 is SGHAT and CDR2 is FQNNGV. The CDR3 is 18 amino acids. The V and J ends lost 4 bases and 8 bases, in that order; junction bases with no gene match: 14. CDR3 sequence reads: CASSSRGGLAGAQGTQYF. In DNA, the CDR3 is TGTGCCAGCAGCTCCCGCGGGGGACTAGCGGGGGCGCAGGGTACGCAGTATTTT. Based on the CDR3 plus reference TRBV11-2 and TRBJ2-3, the full variable domain is EAGVAQSPRYKIIEKRQSVAFWCNPISGHATLYWYQQILGQGPKLLIQFQNNGVVDDSQLPKDRFSAERLKGVDSTLKIQPAKLEDSAVYLCASSSRGGLAGAQGTQYFGPGTRLTVL.

In its sample, this clonotype was seen a few times. The chain uses TRBV6-2 or TRBV6-3 and TRBJ2-3, with D possibly being TRBD1 or TRBD2 (5 bases each). This CDR3 is built from 12 residues. The V end lost 4 bases, the J end lost 9 bases, and 11 bases lay between the germline ends. Germline V gives CDR1 MNHEY, CDR2 SVGEGT. The CDR3, as DNA: TGTGCCAGCAGTTGGCGTTGGGACACGCAGTATTTT. Amino acid sequence: CASSWRWDTQYF.

There are many counts of this clonotype. The chain couples TRBV6-6 to TRBJ2-7, with TRBD1 matching over 7 bases. V gave up 0 bases and J gave up 6 bases; unmatched junction bases: 8. In germline, CDR1 is MNHNY, CDR2 SVGAGI (reference sequence). The CDR3 length is 15 residues. CDR3 coding DNA: TGTGCCAGCAGTTACTCGGGGGCAGGGGGACGCGAGCAGTACTTC. This encodes CASSYSGAGGREQYF.

The chain has TRBV5-1 and TRBJ1-6; TRBD1 might be the D (5 bases). The germline V gene has CDR1 SGHRS and CDR2 YFSETQ. This CDR3 is 15 amino acids long. Trimming removed 6 bases at V and 9 bases at J, with 19 bases between. The chain's CDR3 is CASNLGSQGGSPLHF. The CDR3 nucleotides read TGCGCCAGCAACCTCGGGAGCCAGGGTGGTTCACCCCTCCACTTT.

This rearrangement joins TRBV7-2 to TRBJ2-5; a weak D match, TRBD2 (5 bases). V was shortened by 5 bases and J by 3 bases, with 16 bases between the two germline ends. The CDR3 runs to 15 residues. The germline V gene encodes CDR1 SGHTA and CDR2 FQGNSA. The CDR3 region is CASSRASSTEETQYF. CDR3 DNA: TGTGCCAGCAGCCGTGCTAGCTCAACGGAAGAGACCCAGTACTTC.

This clonotype was observed a few times. The CDR3 nucleotides read TGCAGTGCCCGGGGCAGGGTCTACGAGCAGTACTTC. This encodes CSARGRVYEQYF. This chain links TRBV20-1 with TRBJ2-7; D is tentatively TRBD1 or TRBD2 (5 bases each). Trimming removed 6 bases from V and 3 bases from J, with 12 bases in between. Per germline, CDR1 DFQATT and CDR2 SNEGSKA (reference sequence). CDR3 length: 12 residues.

The rearrangement links TRBV12-3 or TRBV12-4 to TRBJ1-5; 9 bases are shared with TRBD1. The CDR3 spans 14 residues. V lost 7 bases and J lost 5; bases outside the gene matches: 6. The CDR3 protein is CASTRGQGDQPQHF. In DNA, the CDR3 is TGTGCCAGCACTAGGGGACAGGGAGATCAGCCCCAGCATTTT.

Ten or more counts support this clonotype. V usage is TRBV20-1 and J usage is TRBJ2-1; TRBD2 agrees at 8 bases. Germline trimming cut 6 bases from V and 8 bases from J; bases unmatched to any gene: 12. From germline, CDR1 is DFQATT and CDR2 SNEGSKA (reference sequence). The CDR3 is 14 residues long. The CDR3 DNA sequence: TGCAGTGCGAACGGGGGGGGCCTGGAGCATGAGCAGTTCTTC. Amino acids: CSANGGGLEHEQFF.

This clonotype came up a few times. The chain is built from TRBV7-2 and TRBJ2-3; perhaps TRBD2 as D (6 bases). CDR1 is SGHTA and CDR2 is FQGNSA in the germline V gene. Trimming removed 1 base at V and 4 bases at J, with 12 bases between. This CDR3 is 15 amino acids long. The CDR3 reads CASSLGQTGADTQYF. CDR3 sequence (DNA): TGTGCCAGCAGCTTAGGACAGACGGGGGCAGATACGCAGTATTTT.

This clonotype has at least ten counts. This rearrangement joins TRBV7-3 to TRBJ2-2; no clear D gene. V lost 0 bases, J lost 1 base, and 6 bases lay in between. Germline values: CDR1 SGHTA, CDR2 FQGTGA. This CDR3 has 15 amino acids. The CDR3 spells CASSLTGGNTGELFF. The CDR3 nucleotides are TGTGCCAGCAGCTTAACTGGCGGGAACACCGGGGAGCTGTTTTTT. Full variable domain (missing parts from reference TRBV7-3 and TRBJ2-2): GAGVSQTPSNKVTEKGKYVELRCDPISGHTALYWYRQSLGQGPEFLIYFQGTGAADDSGLPNDRFFAVRPEGSVSTLKIQRTERGDSAVYLCASSLTGGNTGELFFGEGSRLTVL.

The chain combines TRBV28 with TRBJ1-2, with D maybe TRBD1 (6 bases). V was pared by 6 bases and J by 4 bases, with 15 bases between. Germline CDR1 and CDR2: MDHEN and SYDVKM. The CDR3 contains 14 residues. The CDR3 coding sequence is TGTGCCAGCAGCTGGGGTAGGGGGGCCTATGGCTACACCTTC. Amino acid sequence: CASSWGRGAYGYTF.

This clonotype was counted only a few times. V gene TRBV6-5 combines with J gene TRBJ2-1, with 10 positions matching TRBD1. Per the germline V gene, CDR1 is MNHEY and CDR2 is SVGAGI. There are 14 residues in the CDR3. The trim removed 5 bases at V and 7 bases at J, leaving 5 bases unmatched. Here the CDR3 reads CASSTGTGVNEQFF. The CDR3 DNA reads as TGTGCCAGCAGTACAGGGACAGGGGTGAATGAGCAGTTCTTC.

The J gene is TRBJ2-4, the V gene TRBV3-1; 11 nucleotides line up with TRBD2. Germline V gene lookup returns CDR1 LGHDT and CDR2 YNNKEL (reference sequence). The CDR3 extends over 16 amino acids. V shed 5 bases and J 6 bases; nucleotides not matched to a gene: 9. The CDR3 loop is CASSKGLLAGGNIQYF. The CDR3 DNA is TGTGCCAGCAGCAAAGGACTTCTAGCGGGGGGAAACATTCAGTACTTC.

This clonotype was seen a handful of times. The CDR3 nucleotides read TGTGCCAGCCGAGAAGGGGTTGGAAACACCATATATTTT. This gives the protein CASREGVGNTIYF. The chain links TRBV6-5 to TRBJ1-3; possibly TRBD1 for D (5 bases). Trimming shortened V by 8 bases and J by 3 bases, and 11 bases separated the two germline ends. The CDR3 length is 13 residues. CDR1 MNHEY and CDR2 SVGAGI come from the germline V gene.

The rearrangement uses TRBV6-5 and TRBJ1-1; the D is unclear. The germline V and J ends were trimmed by 4 bases and 3 bases, with 9 bases remaining between them. The CDR3 sequence is 13 residues long. Germline CDR1 is MNHEY and CDR2 is SVGAGI. The CDR3 spells CASSSLAHTEAFF. For the CDR3, the DNA is TGTGCCAGCAGTTCCCTCGCCCACACTGAAGCTTTCTTT.

The chain has TRBV19 and TRBJ2-5; TRBD2 matches 7 bases. The CDR3 sequence is 16 residues long. Trimming removed 5 bases from V and 0 bases from J; junction bases left unmatched: 9. Germline values: CDR1 LNHDA, CDR2 SQIVND (reference sequence). CDR3 DNA: TGTGCCAGTAGTCCCCAACTAGCGAGGTACCAAGAGACCCAGTACTTC. It is translated as CASSPQLARYQETQYF.

V gene TRBV12-3 or TRBV12-4 combines with J gene TRBJ2-1; D is unresolved. V was shortened by 2 bases and J by 7 bases, with 6 bases between the two germline ends. CDR3 length equals 12 residues. CDR3 protein: CASSLWGNEQFF. The CDR3 coding sequence is TGTGCCAGCAGTTTATGGGGAAATGAGCAGTTCTTC.

This clonotype was picked up a small number of times. V and J are TRBV6-2 or TRBV6-3 and TRBJ1-1; weak D call: TRBD1 (6 bases). Germline CDR1 reads MNHEY; CDR2 reads SVGEGT. The V and J ends lost 2 bases and 2 bases respectively, with 9 bases between them. This CDR3 spans 14 amino acids. CDR3 bases: TGTGCCAGCAGTTACGGGACAACCAACACTGAAGCTTTCTTT. Translation: CASSYGTTNTEAFF.

V is TRBV5-1 and J is TRBJ1-3, with D unclear. V dropped 4 bases and J dropped 0 bases, with 11 bases sitting between them. CDR3 length equals 15 residues. From germline, CDR1 is SGHRS and CDR2 YFSETQ. The CDR3 is CASSVLGSSGNTIYF. Here the CDR3 DNA reads TGCGCCAGCAGCGTCCTCGGGAGCTCTGGAAACACCATATATTTT.

This clonotype turned up a few times. The chain carries TRBV6-8 and TRBJ1-4; D perhaps matches TRBD1 (6 bases). CDR1 is MNHGY and CDR2 is SAAAGT in the germline V gene. Between the trimmed V and J ends, which lost 6 bases and 7 bases, there was a span of 18 bases. The CDR3 consists of 15 residues. The CDR3 loop reads CASSRLGGPLEKLFF. In nucleotides, the CDR3 is TGTGCCAGCAGCCGCCTGGGGGGCCCCCTTGAAAAACTGTTTTTT.

This clonotype occurred many times. The J gene is TRBJ1-1, the V gene TRBV12-3 or TRBV12-4; no definite D call. The CDR3 covers 14 residues. V was cut by 2 bases and J by 0 bases, with 7 bases left in between. The CDR3 region has the DNA TGTGCCAGCAGTTTATCGGAAGTGAACACTGAAGCTTTCTTT. Translated, it gives CASSLSEVNTEAFF.

V usage is TRBV7-9 and J usage is TRBJ2-7, with D perhaps TRBD1 (7 bases). CDR3 length: 17 amino acids. Trimming pared 4 bases from V and 0 bases from J, leaving 19 bases between. Looked up from germline, CDR1 is SEHNR and CDR2 is FQNEAQ (reference sequence). CDR3 in DNA: TGTGCCAGCAGCTCACCCGGGACAGCGGGCCCCTCCTACGAGCAGTACTTC. It specifies CASSSPGTAGPSYEQYF.